This T cell receptor (beta chain) was documented in a study of blood T cell repertoires in COVID-19. Study summary: Acute-phase and convalescent COVID-19 samples originated in the United States, Italy and Spain. In each case, the material was cDNA or gDNA derived from T cells, B-cell-depleted T cells, or PBMCs.

Assay: immunoSEQ multiplex PCR; the TCRdb copy retains only in-frame clones and omits some. Of roughly 65,000 clones detected, about 81% appear once; the ten largest clones hold more than 15%. V was shortened by 2 bases and J by 0 bases, with 8 bases between the two germline ends. Germline V gene lookup returns CDR1 SEHNR and CDR2 FQNEAQ (reference sequence). The CDR3 contains 15 residues. The TCR sequence derives from an elderly man with acute or convalescent COVID-19. Source material: peripheral blood. This sequence joins TRBV7-9 and TRBJ2-1, with D possibly being TRBD2 (5 bases). CDR3 region: CASSLPGSSYNEQFF. CDR3 nucleotides: TGTGCCAGCAGCTTACCGGGAAGCTCCTACAATGAGCAGTTCTTC. Drawing the rest from reference TRBV7-9 and TRBJ2-1, the complete variable domain is DTGVSQNPRHKITKRGQNVTFRCDPISEHNRLYWYRQTLGQGPEFLTYFQNEAQLEKSRLLSDRFSAERPKGSFSTLEIQRTEQGDSAMYLCASSLPGSSYNEQFFGPGTRLTVL.